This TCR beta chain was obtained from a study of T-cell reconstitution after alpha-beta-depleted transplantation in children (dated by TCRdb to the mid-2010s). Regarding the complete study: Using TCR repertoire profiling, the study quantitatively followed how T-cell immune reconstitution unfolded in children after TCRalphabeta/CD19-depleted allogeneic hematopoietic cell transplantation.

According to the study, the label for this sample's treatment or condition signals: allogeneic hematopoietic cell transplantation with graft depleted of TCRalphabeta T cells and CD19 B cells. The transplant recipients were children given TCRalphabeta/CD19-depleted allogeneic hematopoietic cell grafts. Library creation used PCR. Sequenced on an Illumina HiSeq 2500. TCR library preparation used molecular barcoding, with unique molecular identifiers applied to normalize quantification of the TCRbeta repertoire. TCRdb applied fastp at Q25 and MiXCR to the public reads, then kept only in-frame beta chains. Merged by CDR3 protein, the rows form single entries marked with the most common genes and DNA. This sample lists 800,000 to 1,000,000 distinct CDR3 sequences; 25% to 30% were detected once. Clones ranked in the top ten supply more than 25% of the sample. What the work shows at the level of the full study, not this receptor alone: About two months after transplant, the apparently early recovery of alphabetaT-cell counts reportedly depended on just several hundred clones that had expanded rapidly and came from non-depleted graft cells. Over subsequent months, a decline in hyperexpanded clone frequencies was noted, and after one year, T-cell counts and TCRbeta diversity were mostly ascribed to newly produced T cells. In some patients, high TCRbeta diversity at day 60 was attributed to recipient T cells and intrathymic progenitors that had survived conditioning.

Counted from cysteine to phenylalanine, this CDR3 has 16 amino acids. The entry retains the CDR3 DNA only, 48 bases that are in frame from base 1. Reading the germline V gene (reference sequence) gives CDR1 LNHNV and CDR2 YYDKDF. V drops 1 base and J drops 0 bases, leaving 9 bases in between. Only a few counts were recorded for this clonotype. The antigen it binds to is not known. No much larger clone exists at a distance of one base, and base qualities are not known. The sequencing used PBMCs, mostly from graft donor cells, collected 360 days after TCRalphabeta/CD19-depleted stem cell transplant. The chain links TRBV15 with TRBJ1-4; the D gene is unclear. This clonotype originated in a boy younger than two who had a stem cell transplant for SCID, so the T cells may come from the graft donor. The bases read TGTGCCACCAGCAGAGGAGGACTACCAACTAATGAAAAACTGTTTTTT. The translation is CATSRGGLPTNEKLFF.